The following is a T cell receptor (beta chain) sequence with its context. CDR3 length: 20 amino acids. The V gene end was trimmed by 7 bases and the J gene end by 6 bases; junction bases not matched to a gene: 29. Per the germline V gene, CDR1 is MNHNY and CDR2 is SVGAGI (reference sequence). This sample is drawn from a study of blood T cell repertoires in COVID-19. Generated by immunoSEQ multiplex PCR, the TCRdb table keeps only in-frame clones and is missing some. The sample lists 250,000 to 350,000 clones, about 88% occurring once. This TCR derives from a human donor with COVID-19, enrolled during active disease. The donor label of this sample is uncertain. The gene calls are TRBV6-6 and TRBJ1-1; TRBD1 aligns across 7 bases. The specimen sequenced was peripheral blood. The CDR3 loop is CASTRQGVWGSRGKRSEAFF. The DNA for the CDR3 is TGTGCCAGCACTCGACAGGGCGTATGGGGTTCTCGGGGGAAAAGGTCTGAAGCTTTCTTT.